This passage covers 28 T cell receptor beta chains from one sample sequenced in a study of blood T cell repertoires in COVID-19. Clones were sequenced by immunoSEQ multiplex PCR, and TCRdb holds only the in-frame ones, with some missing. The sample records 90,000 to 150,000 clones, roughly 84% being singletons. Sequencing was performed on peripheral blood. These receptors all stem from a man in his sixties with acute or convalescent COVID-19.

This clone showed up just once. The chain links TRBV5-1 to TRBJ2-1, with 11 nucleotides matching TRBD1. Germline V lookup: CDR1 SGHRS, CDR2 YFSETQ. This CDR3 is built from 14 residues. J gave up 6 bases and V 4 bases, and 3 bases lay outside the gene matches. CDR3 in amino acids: CASSRDRGSNEQFF. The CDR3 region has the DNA TGCGCCAGCAGCCGGGACAGGGGGTCCAATGAGCAGTTCTTC.

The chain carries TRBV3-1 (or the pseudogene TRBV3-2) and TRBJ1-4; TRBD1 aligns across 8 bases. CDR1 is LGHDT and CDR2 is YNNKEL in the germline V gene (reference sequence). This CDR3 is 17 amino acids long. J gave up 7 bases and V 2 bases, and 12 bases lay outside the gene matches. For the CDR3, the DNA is TGTGCCAGCAGCCAAACGGGGATCAGGGGGCTTGGTGAAAAACTGTTTTTT. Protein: CASSQTGIRGLGEKLFF.

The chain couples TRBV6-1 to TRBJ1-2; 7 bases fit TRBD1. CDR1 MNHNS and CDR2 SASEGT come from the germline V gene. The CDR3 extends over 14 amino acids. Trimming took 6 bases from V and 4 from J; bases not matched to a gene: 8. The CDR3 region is CASSNRDSFYGYTF. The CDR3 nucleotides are TGTGCCAGCAGCAACCGGGACAGCTTCTATGGCTACACCTTC.

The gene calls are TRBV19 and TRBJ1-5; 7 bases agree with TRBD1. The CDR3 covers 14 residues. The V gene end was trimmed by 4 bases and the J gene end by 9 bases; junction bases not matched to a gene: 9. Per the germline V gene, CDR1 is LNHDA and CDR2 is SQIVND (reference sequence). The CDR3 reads CASSSGTARRPQHF. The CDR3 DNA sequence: TGTGCCAGTAGTAGTGGGACAGCTCGCAGGCCCCAGCATTTT.

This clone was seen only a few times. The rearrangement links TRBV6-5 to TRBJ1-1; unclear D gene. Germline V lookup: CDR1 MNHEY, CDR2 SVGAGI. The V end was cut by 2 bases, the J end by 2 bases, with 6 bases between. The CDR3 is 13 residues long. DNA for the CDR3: TGTGCCAGCAGTTACCAGTCTAACACTGAAGCTTTCTTT. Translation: CASSYQSNTEAFF.

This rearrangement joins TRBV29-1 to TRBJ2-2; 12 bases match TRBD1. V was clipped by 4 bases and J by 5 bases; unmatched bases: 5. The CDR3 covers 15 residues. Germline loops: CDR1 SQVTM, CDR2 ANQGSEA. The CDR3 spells CSVAGDRGRTGELFF. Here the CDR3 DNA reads TGCAGCGTTGCAGGGGACAGGGGGCGTACCGGGGAGCTGTTTTTT.

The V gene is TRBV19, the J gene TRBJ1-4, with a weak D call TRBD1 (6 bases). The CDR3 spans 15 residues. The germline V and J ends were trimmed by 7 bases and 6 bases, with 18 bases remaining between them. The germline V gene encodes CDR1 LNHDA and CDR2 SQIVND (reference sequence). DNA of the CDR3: TGTGCCAGTAATGCCCCTCGAGGGGGAGATGAAAAACTGTTTTTT. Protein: CASNAPRGGDEKLFF.

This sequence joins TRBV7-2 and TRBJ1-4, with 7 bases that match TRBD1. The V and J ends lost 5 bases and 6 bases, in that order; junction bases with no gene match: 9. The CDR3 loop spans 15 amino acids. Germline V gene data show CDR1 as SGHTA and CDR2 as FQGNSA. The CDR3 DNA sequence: TGTGCCAGCAGCGACGTCGGGACAGCATATGAAAAACTGTTTTTT. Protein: CASSDVGTAYEKLFF.

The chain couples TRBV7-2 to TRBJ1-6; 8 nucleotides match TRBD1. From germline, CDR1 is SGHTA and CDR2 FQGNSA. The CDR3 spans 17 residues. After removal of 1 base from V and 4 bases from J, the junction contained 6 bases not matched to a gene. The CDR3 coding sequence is TGTGCCAGCAGCTTAGATCCACAGGGGGTTTATAATTCACCCCTCCACTTT. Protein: CASSLDPQGVYNSPLHF.

The CDR3 sequence is CASSVDTEGYGYTF. In DNA form, the CDR3 reads TGTGCCAGCAGCGTCGACACCGAGGGCTATGGCTACACCTTC. The chain carries TRBV9 and TRBJ1-2; D is unclear. V lost 2 bases and J lost 4, with 12 bases in between. This CDR3 has 14 residues. CDR1 and CDR2 (germline): SGDLS, YYNGEE.

This chain's CDR3 is CSAGTFSSYNEQFF. CDR3 bases: TGCAGCGCCGGGACTTTCAGCTCCTACAATGAGCAGTTCTTC. The chain combines TRBV29-1 with TRBJ2-1; D is possibly TRBD2 (6 bases). The CDR3 spans 14 residues. The V gene lost 7 bases and the J gene lost 0 bases, with 13 bases spanning the gap. Germline V CDR1 and CDR2: SQVTM, ANQGSEA.

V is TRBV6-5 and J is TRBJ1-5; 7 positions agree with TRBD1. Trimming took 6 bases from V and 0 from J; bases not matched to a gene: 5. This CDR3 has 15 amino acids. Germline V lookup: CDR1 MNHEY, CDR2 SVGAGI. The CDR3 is CASRGTVYSNQPQHF. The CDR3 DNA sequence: TGTGCCAGCAGGGGGACAGTCTATAGCAATCAGCCCCAGCATTTT.

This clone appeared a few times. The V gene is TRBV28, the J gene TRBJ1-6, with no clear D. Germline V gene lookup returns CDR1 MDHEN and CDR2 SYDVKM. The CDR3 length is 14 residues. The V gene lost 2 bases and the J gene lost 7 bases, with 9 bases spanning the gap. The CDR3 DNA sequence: TGTGCCAGCAGTTTAAGTAGTATCAATTCACCCCTCCACTTT. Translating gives CASSLSSINSPLHF.

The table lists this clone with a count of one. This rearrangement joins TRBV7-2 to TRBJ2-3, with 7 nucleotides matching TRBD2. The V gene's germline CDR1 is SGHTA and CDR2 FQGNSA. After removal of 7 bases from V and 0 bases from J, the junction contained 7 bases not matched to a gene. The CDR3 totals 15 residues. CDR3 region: CASTDLAVSTDTQYF. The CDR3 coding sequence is TGTGCCAGCACCGACCTAGCGGTTAGCACAGATACGCAGTATTTT. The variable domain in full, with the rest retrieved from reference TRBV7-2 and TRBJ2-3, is GAGVSQSPSNKVTEKGKDVELRCDPISGHTALYWYRQSLGQGLEFLIYFQGNSAPDKSGLPSDRFSAERTGGSVSTLTIQRTQQEDSAVYLCASTDLAVSTDTQYFGPGTRLTVL.

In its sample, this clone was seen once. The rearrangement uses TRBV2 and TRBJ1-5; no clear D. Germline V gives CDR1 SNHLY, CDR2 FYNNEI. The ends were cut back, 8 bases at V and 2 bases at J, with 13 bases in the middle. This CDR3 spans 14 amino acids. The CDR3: CASCREVGNQPQHF. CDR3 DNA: TGTGCCAGCTGTAGAGAGGTAGGCAATCAGCCCCAGCATTTT.

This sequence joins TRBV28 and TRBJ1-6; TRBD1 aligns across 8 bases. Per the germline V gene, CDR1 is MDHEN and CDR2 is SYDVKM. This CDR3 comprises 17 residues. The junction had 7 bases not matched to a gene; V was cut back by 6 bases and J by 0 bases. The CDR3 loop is CASSYGQGSSYNSPLHF. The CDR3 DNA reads TGTGCCAGCAGCTACGGACAGGGTAGCTCCTATAATTCACCCCTCCACTTT.

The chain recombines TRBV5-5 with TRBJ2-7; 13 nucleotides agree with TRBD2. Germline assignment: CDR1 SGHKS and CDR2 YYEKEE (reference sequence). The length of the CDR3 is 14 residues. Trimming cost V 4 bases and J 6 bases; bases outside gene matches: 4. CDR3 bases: TGTGCCAGCAGCGGACTAGCGGGAGTTAGCGAGCAGTACTTC. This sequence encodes CASSGLAGVSEQYF.

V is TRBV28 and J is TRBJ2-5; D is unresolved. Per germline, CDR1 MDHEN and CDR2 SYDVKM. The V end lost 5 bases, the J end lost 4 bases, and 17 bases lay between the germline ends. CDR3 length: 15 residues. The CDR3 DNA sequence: TGTGCCAGCAGTCCCAACCTCCCGCGAGGAGAGACCCAGTACTTC. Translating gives CASSPNLPRGETQYF.

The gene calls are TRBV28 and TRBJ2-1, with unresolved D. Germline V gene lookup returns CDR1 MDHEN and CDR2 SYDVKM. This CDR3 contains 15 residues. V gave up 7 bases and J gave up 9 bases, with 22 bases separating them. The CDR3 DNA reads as TGTGCCAGCAATACTCCCCCGTCGGGTCCTGGTGAGCAGTTCTTC. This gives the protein CASNTPPSGPGEQFF.

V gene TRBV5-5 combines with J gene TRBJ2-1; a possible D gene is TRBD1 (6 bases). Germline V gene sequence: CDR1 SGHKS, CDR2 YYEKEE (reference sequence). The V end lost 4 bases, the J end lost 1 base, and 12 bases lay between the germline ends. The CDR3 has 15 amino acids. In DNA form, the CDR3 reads TGTGCCAGCAGCGATCTAGGGGGATCCTACAATGAGCAGTTCTTC. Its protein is CASSDLGGSYNEQFF.

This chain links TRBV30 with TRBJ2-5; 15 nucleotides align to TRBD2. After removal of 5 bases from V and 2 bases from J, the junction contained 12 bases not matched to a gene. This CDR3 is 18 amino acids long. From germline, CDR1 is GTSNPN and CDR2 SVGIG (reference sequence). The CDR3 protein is CAWSPGLAGGPGQETQYF. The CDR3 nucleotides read TGTGCCTGGTCCCCCGGACTAGCGGGAGGGCCTGGGCAAGAGACCCAGTACTTC.

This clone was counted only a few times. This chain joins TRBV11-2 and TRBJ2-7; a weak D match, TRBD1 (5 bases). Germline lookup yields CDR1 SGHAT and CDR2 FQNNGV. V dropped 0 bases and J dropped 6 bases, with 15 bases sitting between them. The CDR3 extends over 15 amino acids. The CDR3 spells CASSLDRMRQSEQYF. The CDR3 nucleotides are TGTGCCAGCAGCTTAGATCGTATGCGACAGAGCGAGCAGTACTTC.

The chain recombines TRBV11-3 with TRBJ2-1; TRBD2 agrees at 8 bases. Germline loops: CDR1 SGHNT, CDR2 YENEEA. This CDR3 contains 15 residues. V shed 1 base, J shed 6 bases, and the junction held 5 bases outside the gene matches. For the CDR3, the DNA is TGTGCCAGCAGCTTAGGGTCTAGCGGGCCCAATGAGCAGTTCTTC. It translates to CASSLGSSGPNEQFF.

CDR3 sequence: CASSRPGQGTDTQYF. The CDR3 nucleotides read TGTGCCAGCAGCAGACCGGGACAGGGGACAGATACGCAGTATTTT. The rearrangement joins TRBV25-1 to TRBJ2-3; 10 bases line up with TRBD1. This CDR3 region has 15 residues. Germline V gene data show CDR1 as MGHDK and CDR2 as SYGVNS. V lost 6 bases and J lost 3; bases outside the gene matches: 6.

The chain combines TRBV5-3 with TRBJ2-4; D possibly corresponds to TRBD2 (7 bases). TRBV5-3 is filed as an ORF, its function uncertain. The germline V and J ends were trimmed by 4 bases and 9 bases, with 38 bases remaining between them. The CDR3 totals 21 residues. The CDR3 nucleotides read TGTGCCAGAAGCCCGTGGGGGGGGCCGGCCCGACTAGAACCTCCTCGAGGCATTCAGTACTTC. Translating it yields CARSPWGGPARLEPPRGIQYF.

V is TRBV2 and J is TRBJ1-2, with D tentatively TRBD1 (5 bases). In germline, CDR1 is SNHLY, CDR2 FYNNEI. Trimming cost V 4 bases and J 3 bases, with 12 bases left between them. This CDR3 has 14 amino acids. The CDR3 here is CASSGSREDYGYTF. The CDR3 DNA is TGTGCCAGCAGTGGTAGCAGGGAGGACTATGGCTACACCTTC. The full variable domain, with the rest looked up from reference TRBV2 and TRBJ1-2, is EPEVTQTPSHQVTQMGQEVILRCVPISNHLYFYWYRQILGQKVEFLVSFYNNEISEKSEIFDDQFSVERPDGSNFTLKIRSTKLEDSAMYFCASSGSREDYGYTFGSGTRLTVV.

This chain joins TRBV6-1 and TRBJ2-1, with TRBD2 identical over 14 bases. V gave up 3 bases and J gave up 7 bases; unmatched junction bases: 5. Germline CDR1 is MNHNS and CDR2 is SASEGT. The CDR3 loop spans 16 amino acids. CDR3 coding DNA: TGTGCCAGCAGTGACCGGGGACTAGCGGGAGCAAATGAGCAGTTCTTC. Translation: CASSDRGLAGANEQFF.

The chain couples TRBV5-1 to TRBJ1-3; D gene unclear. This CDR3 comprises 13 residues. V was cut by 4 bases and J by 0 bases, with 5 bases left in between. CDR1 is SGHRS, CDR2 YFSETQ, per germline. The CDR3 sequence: CASSPVSGNTIYF. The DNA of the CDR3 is TGCGCCAGCAGCCCCGTCTCTGGAAACACCATATATTTT. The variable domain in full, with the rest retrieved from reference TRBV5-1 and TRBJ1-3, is KAGVTQTPRYLIKTRGQQVTLSCSPISGHRSVSWYQQTPGQGLQFLFEYFSETQRNKGNFPGRFSGRQFSNSRSEMNVSTLELGDSALYLCASSPVSGNTIYFGEGSWLTVV.